This entry lists 3 T cell receptor beta chains sequenced from one sample in a study of siplizumab effects on memory and regulatory T cells. This table comes from immunoSEQ multiplex PCR, and its TCRdb copy is limited to in-frame clones, with some not included. The sample comprises about 100,000 clones, 94% of which are singletons, and roughly 0.6% rests with the top ten. The specimen sequenced was Tregs sorted from blood. The receptor set was obtained from a human donor in good health.

This chain connects TRBV11-2 to TRBJ2-5; no clear D. The germline V and J ends were trimmed by 0 bases and 4 bases, with 6 bases remaining between them. Germline loops: CDR1 SGHAT, CDR2 FQNNGV. This CDR3 is built from 13 residues. CDR3 in DNA: TGTGCCAGCAGCTTAGACAGGCGAGAGACCCAGTACTTC. Translated: CASSLDRRETQYF.

The V gene is TRBV13, the J gene TRBJ1-1; D unresolved. The CDR3 is 12 amino acids. V was clipped by 6 bases and J by 0 bases, with 5 bases between them. Germline V CDR1 and CDR2: PRHDT, FYEKMQ (reference sequence). This CDR3 is CASRIMNTEAFF. CDR3 sequence (DNA): TGTGCCAGCAGGATCATGAACACTGAAGCTTTCTTT.

This chain joins TRBV19 and TRBJ2-6, with 10 bases lining up with TRBD1. Germline V gene lookup returns CDR1 LNHDA and CDR2 SQIVND (reference sequence). The CDR3 runs to 19 residues. V shed 4 bases and J 0 bases; nucleotides not matched to a gene: 9. CDR3 region: CASSTTGGPPLSGANVLTF. The CDR3 nucleotides read TGTGCCAGTAGTACGACAGGGGGCCCCCCTCTCTCTGGGGCCAACGTCCTGACTTTC.